This T cell receptor beta chain was found in a study of T cells in Graves' hyperthyroidism and ophthalmopathy. Template material for amplifying TCR beta CDR3 regions consisted of RNA transcripts. In the first-round RT-PCR of the TCR CDR3, the HTBI primer set was used. TCRdb used MiXCR to reprocess the multiplex PCR reads, holding one entry per CDR3 protein. The sample includes 30,000 to 35,000 distinct CDR3 sequences, about 52% of them seen just once. V gave up 2 bases and J gave up 6 bases, with 6 bases separating them. The CDR3 covers 11 residues. Germline lookup yields CDR1 DFQATT and CDR2 SNEGSKA (reference sequence). For the diagnoses, clinical symptoms, serum thyroxine and TRAb, thyroid ultrasound and orbital computed tomography were used.

This rearrangement joins TRBV20-1 to TRBJ2-3, with no clear D. Sample: blood. The receptor's source is a woman aged 40-49 years with Graves' ophthalmopathy. CDR3 bases: TGCAGTGCTAGACCCCACGATACGCAGTATTTT. It yields the protein CSARPHDTQYF.